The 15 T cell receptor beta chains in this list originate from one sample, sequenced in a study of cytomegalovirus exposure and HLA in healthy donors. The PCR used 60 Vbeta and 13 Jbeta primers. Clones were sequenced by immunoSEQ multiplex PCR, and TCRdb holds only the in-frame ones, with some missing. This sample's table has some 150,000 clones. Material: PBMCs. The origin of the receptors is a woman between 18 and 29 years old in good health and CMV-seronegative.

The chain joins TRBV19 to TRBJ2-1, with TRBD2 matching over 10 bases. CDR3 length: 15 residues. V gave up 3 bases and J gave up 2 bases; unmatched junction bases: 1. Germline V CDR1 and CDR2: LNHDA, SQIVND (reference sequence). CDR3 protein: CASSITSGAYNEQFF. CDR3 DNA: TGTGCCAGTAGTATTACTAGCGGGGCCTACAATGAGCAGTTCTTC.

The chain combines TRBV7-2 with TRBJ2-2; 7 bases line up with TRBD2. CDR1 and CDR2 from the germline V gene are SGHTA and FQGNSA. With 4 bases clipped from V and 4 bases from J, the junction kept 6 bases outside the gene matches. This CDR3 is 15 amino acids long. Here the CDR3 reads CASSSLASSTGELFF. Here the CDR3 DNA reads TGTGCCAGCAGCTCACTAGCGAGTAGCACCGGGGAGCTGTTTTTT.

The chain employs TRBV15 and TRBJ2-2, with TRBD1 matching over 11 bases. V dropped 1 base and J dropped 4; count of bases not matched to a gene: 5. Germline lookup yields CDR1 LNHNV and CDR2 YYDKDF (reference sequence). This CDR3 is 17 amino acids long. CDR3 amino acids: CATSRGDRGRATGELFF. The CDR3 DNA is TGTGCCACCAGCAGAGGGGACAGGGGGAGGGCCACCGGGGAGCTGTTTTTT.

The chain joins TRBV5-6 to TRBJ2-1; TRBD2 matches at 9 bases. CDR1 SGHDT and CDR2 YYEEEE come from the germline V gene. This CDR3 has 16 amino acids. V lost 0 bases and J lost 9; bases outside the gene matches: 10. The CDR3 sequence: CASSLAGRGGLFEQFF. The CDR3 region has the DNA TGTGCCAGCAGCTTGGCCGGGCGGGGGGGCCTATTTGAGCAGTTCTTC.

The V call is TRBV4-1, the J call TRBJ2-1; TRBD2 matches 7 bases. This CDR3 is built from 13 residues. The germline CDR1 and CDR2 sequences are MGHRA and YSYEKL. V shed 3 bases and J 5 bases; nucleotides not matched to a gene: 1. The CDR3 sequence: CASSHGLDNEQFF. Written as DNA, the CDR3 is TGCGCCAGCAGCCACGGACTAGACAATGAGCAGTTCTTC.

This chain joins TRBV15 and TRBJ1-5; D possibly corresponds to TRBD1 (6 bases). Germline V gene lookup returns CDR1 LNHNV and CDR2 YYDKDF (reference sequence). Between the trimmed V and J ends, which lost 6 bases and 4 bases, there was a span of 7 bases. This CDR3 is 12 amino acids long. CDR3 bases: TGTGCCACCAGACAGGGAAATCAGCCCCAGCATTTT. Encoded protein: CATRQGNQPQHF.

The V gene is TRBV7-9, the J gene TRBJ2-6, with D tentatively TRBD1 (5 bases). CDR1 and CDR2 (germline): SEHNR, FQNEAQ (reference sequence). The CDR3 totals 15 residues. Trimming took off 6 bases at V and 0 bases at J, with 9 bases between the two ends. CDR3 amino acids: CASRTANSGANVLTF. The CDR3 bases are TGTGCCAGCAGGACAGCCAACTCTGGGGCCAACGTCCTGACTTTC.

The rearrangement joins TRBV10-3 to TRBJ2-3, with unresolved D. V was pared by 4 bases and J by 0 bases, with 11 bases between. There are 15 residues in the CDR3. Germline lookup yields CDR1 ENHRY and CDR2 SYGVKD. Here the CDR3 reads CAISGKASSTDTQYF. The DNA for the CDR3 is TGTGCCATCAGTGGCAAAGCATCTAGCACAGATACGCAGTATTTT.

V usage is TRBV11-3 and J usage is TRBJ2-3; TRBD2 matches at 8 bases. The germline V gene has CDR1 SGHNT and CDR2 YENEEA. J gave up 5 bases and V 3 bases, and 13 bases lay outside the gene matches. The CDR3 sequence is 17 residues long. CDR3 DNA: TGTGCCAGCAGCTTCTACGGGGTTAGCGGGAATGAAGATACGCAGTATTTT. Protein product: CASSFYGVSGNEDTQYF.

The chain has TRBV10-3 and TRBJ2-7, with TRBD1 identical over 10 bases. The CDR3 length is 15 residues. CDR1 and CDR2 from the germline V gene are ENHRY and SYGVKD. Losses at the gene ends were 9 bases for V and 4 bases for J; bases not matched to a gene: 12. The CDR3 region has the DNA TGTGCCATGTCCCGGGACAGGGGACCCTATTACGAGCAGTACTTC. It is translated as CAMSRDRGPYYEQYF.

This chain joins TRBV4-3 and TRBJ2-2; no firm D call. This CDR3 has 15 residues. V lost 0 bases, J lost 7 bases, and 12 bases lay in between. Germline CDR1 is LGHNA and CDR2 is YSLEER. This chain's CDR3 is CASSQDQSVVGELFF. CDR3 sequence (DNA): TGCGCCAGCAGCCAAGATCAGTCCGTGGTCGGGGAGCTGTTTTTT.

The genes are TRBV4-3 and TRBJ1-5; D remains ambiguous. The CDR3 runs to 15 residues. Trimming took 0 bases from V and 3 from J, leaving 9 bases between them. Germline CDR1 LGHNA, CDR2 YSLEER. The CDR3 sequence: CASSQDVVVNQPQHF. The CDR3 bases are TGCGCCAGCAGCCAAGATGTGGTAGTCAATCAGCCCCAGCATTTT.

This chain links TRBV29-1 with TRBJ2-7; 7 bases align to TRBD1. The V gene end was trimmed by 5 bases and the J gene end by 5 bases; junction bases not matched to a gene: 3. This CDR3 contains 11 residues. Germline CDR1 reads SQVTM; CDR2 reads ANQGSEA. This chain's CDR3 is CSVLRGNEQYV. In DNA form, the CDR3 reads TGCAGCGTTCTCAGGGGGAACGAGCAGTACGTC.

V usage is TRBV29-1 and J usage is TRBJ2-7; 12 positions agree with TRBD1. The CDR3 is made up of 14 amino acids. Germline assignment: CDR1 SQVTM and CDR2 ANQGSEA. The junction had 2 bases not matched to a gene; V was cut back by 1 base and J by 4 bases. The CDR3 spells CSVEVGQGAYEQYF. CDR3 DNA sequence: TGCAGCGTTGAAGTGGGACAGGGGGCGTACGAGCAGTACTTC.

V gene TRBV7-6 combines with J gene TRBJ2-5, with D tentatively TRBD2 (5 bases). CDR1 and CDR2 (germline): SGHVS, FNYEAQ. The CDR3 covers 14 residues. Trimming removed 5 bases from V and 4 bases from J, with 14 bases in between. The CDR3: CASSLSGLGETQYF. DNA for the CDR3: TGTGCCAGCAGCCTCTCTGGACTGGGAGAGACCCAGTACTTC.